Presented here are 17 T cell receptor beta chains from one specimen sequenced in a study of T cells after yellow fever vaccination. Each CDR3 protein is one row after TCRdb ran MiXCR on the 5' RACE reads. The repertoire holds some 340,000 distinct CDR3 sequences, with around 10% as singletons. The sample in question was CD4+ T cells sorted from PBMCs, obtained 45 days after the yellow fever booster vaccination. The receptors shown here come from a man between 18 and 29 years old who received the YFV17D yellow fever vaccine.

The rearrangement links TRBV29-1 to TRBJ2-5, with D possibly TRBD1 on 6 matching bases. This CDR3 is built from 14 residues. The germline CDR1 and CDR2 sequences are SQVTM and ANQGSEA. Trimming cost V 3 bases and J 1 base, with 12 bases left between them. The CDR3 DNA reads TGCAGCGTTGAGCCTCAGGGGATCCAAGAGACCCAGTACTTC. It specifies CSVEPQGIQETQYF.

This clonotype was recorded a few times. This chain joins TRBV5-6 and TRBJ2-2, with D possibly matching TRBD2 (5 bases). Germline V lookup: CDR1 SGHDT, CDR2 YYEEEE. The V and J ends lost 4 bases and 2 bases respectively, with 15 bases between them. The CDR3 runs 16 residues. The CDR3, as DNA: TGTGCCAGCAGCCGGGGAACATATTATAACACCGGGGAGCTGTTTTTT. This codes for CASSRGTYYNTGELFF. Combining the CDR3 with reference TRBV5-6 and TRBJ2-2 gives the whole variable domain DAGVTQSPTHLIKTRGQQVTLRCSPKSGHDTVSWYQQALGQGPQFIFQYYEEEERQRGNFPDRFSGHQFPNYSSELNVNALLLGDSALYLCASSRGTYYNTGELFFGEGSRLTVL.

This clonotype was counted a few times. The chain couples TRBV30 to TRBJ1-6, with D tentatively TRBD1 (6 bases). Trimming left V 1 base short and J 7 bases short, with 11 bases between. The CDR3 contains 14 residues. Germline values: CDR1 GTSNPN, CDR2 SVGIG (reference sequence). CDR3 nucleotide sequence: TGTGCCTGGAGTGAGCCAGGGGCCAATTCACCCCTCCACTTT. This sequence encodes CAWSEPGANSPLHF.

V is TRBV4-3 and J is TRBJ2-3; D is possibly TRBD2 (5 bases). Germline CDR1 reads LGHNA; CDR2 reads YSLEER. This CDR3 comprises 15 residues. The V end lost 4 bases, the J end lost 2 bases, and 13 bases lay between the germline ends. CDR3 in amino acids: CASSLELDYTDTQYF. CDR3 coding DNA: TGCGCCAGCAGCCTAGAACTAGACTACACAGATACGCAGTATTTT.

This clonotype has just a few counts. The genes are TRBV7-8 and TRBJ2-2; D is perhaps TRBD1 (6 bases). Germline V gene data show CDR1 as SGHVS and CDR2 as FQNEAQ. The CDR3 is 15 residues long. Trimming stripped 0 bases from V and 3 bases from J, with 8 bases between. CDR3 nucleotide sequence: TGTGCCAGCAGCTTAGCGGACAGTCACACCGGGGAGCTGTTTTTT. Translation gives CASSLADSHTGELFF.

This clonotype was counted between two and nine times. The gene calls are TRBV7-2 and TRBJ2-3, with D possibly matching TRBD2 (7 bases). The germline V gene encodes CDR1 SGHTA and CDR2 FQGNSA. V lost 5 bases to trimming and J lost 2 bases, with 20 bases between them. The CDR3 is 17 amino acids. The CDR3 DNA reads as TGTGCCAGCAGCAACCGCGGCGCGGGGGCCAACACAGATACGCAGTATTTT. Translated, it gives CASSNRGAGANTDTQYF.

This sequence joins TRBV19 and TRBJ2-7; TRBD2 aligns across 12 bases. Germline CDR1 and CDR2: LNHDA and SQIVND (reference sequence). The CDR3 sequence is 17 residues long. J gave up 2 bases and V 3 bases, and 8 bases lay outside the gene matches. The CDR3 DNA sequence: TGTGCCAGTAGTATCCTCGCTAGCGGGGGGGGAGCCTACGAGCAGTACGTC. Translation: CASSILASGGGAYEQYV.

This clonotype was counted between two and nine times. The genes are TRBV5-6 and TRBJ1-1; no definite D call. V lost 0 bases and J 10 bases, leaving 7 bases between the germline ends. Germline V CDR1 and CDR2: SGHDT, YYEEEE. The CDR3 contains 11 residues. The CDR3, as DNA: TGTGCCAGCAGCTTGGGGGAAGCAGCTTTCTTT. Translated, it gives CASSLGEAAFF.

This chain connects TRBV4-2 to TRBJ2-1; TRBD2 is a possible D gene (6 bases). The CDR3 extends over 16 amino acids. Germline V gene sequence: CDR1 LGHNA, CDR2 YNFKEQ. V lost 3 bases and J lost 5, with 17 bases in between. As DNA, the CDR3 is TGTGCCAGCAGCCACATGCGGGGTCTCGGAGACAATGAGCAGTTCTTC. It translates to CASSHMRGLGDNEQFF.

Details on this clonotype: A junction end diverges from the germline sequence, so it may reflect a read error. The genes are TRBV7-9 and TRBJ1-5; D gene uncertain. The V gene's germline CDR1 is SEHNR and CDR2 FQNEAQ (reference sequence). CDR3 length: 15 amino acids. The DNA of the CDR3 is TGTGCCAGCAGCTTAGGGCCGAGGAGCAATCAGCGCCAGCATTTT. Protein product: CASSLGPRSNQRQHF.

This clonotype was detected only a few times. The chain combines TRBV5-4 with TRBJ2-5; 7 nucleotides agree with TRBD1. With 3 bases clipped from V and 4 bases from J, the junction kept 3 bases outside the gene matches. CDR1 and CDR2 (germline): SGHNT, YYREEE (reference sequence). This CDR3 is built from 13 residues. The CDR3 spells CASSSNRGETQYF. The CDR3 DNA is TGTGCCAGCAGCTCGAACAGGGGAGAGACCCAGTACTTC.

This clonotype was seen once. V and J are TRBV20-1 and TRBJ1-2; D remains unclear. With 6 bases removed from V and 0 bases from J, the gap between germline ends came to 11 bases. CDR3 size: 13 residues. Germline CDR1 and CDR2: DFQATT and SNEGSKA (reference sequence). The CDR3 DNA sequence: TGCAGTGCCCCGGGCCCTACTAACTATGGCTACACCTTC. Amino acid sequence: CSAPGPTNYGYTF.

Here the CDR3 reads CASRLDPGTGEKKWETQYF. CDR3 DNA: TGTGCAAGTCGCTTAGACCCCGGTACAGGGGAGAAGAAGTGGGAGACCCAGTACTTC. This chain links TRBV12-2 with TRBJ2-5; the D call of TRBD1 is as the table states it, not checked on the DNA. TRBV12-2 is labeled a pseudogene. CDR3 length: 19 amino acids.

This clonotype was detected once. The V call is TRBV19, the J call TRBJ2-7; TRBD2 is a possible D gene (6 bases). From germline, CDR1 is LNHDA and CDR2 SQIVND (reference sequence). Trimming stripped 3 bases from V and 1 base from J, with 13 bases between. The CDR3 is 15 residues long. The CDR3 DNA reads TGTGCCAGTAGTATCGGGACGGGGGTGTCCTACGAGCAGTACGTC. This codes for CASSIGTGVSYEQYV.

The chain is built from TRBV20-1 and TRBJ2-5; no firm D call. There are 9 residues in the CDR3. CDR1 and CDR2 from the germline V gene are DFQATT and SNEGSKA (reference sequence). Trimming pared 4 bases from V and 5 bases from J, leaving 2 bases between. The CDR3 DNA is TGCAGTGCTAAGGAGACCCAGTACTTC. Protein product: CSAKETQYF.

The chain joins TRBV7-8 to TRBJ1-5; a possible D gene is TRBD1 (6 bases). V lost 1 base to trimming and J lost 1 base, with 11 bases between them. Germline V gene sequence: CDR1 SGHVS, CDR2 FQNEAQ. The CDR3 is 16 residues long. This CDR3 reads CASSLEYRESNQPQHF. The CDR3 DNA is TGTGCCAGCAGCTTAGAGTACAGGGAAAGCAATCAGCCCCAGCATTTT.

The chain recombines TRBV4-3 with TRBJ1-6; D is possibly TRBD1 (5 bases). This CDR3 region has 16 residues. Trimming took 4 bases from V and 8 from J, leaving 18 bases between them. Germline V lookup: CDR1 LGHNA, CDR2 YSLEER. CDR3 amino acids: CASSRGDLEGYSPLHF. In nucleotides, the CDR3 is TGCGCCAGCAGCCGGGGGGACCTGGAAGGGTATTCACCCCTCCACTTT.